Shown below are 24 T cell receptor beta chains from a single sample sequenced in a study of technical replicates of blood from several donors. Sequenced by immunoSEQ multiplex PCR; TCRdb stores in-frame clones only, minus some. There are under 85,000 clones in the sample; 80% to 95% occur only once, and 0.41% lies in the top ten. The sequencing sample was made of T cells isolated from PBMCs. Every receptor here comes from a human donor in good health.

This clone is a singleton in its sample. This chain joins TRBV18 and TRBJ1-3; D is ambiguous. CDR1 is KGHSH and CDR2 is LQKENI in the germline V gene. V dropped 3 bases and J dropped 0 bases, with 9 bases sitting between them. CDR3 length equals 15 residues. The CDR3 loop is CASSPLIGSGNTIYF. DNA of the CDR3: TGTGCCAGCTCACCTCTGATCGGCTCTGGAAACACCATATATTTT.

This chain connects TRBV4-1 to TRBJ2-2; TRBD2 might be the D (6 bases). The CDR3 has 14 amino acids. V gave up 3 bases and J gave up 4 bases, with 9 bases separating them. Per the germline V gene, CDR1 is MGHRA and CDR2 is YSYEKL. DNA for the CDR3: TGCGCCAGCAGCCATAGTAGCGGCACCGGGGAGCTGTTTTTT. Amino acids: CASSHSSGTGELFF.

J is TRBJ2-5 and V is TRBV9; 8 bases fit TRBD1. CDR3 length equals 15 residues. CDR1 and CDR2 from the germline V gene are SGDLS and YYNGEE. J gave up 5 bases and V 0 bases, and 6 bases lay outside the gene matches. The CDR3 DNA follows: TGTGCCAGCAGCGTAGGCACAGGGGGTCCGGAGACCCAGTACTTC. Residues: CASSVGTGGPETQYF.

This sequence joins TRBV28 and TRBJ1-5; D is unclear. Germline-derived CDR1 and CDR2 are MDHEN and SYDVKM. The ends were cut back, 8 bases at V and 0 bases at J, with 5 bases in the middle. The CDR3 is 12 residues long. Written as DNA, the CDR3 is TGTGCCAGCCGGTTTAGCAATCAGCCCCAGCATTTT. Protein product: CASRFSNQPQHF.

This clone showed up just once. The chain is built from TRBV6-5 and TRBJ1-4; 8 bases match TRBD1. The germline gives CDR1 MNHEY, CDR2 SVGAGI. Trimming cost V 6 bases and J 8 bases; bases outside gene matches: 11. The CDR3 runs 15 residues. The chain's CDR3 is CASSLSGGFEEKLFF. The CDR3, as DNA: TGTGCCAGCAGCCTATCAGGGGGCTTTGAGGAAAAACTGTTTTTT.

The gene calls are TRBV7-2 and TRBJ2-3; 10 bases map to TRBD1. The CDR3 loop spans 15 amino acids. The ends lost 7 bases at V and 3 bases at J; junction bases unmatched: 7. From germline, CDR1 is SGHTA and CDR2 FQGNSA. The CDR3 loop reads CASIWGQGFTDTQYF. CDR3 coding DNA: TGTGCCAGCATCTGGGGACAGGGGTTTACAGATACGCAGTATTTT.

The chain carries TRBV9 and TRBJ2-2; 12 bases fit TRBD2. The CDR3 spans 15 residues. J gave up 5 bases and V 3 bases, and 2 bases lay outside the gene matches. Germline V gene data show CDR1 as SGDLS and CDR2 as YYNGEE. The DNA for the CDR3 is TGTGCCAGCAGCGCTAGCGGGAGGGATACCGGGGAGCTGTTTTTT. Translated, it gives CASSASGRDTGELFF.

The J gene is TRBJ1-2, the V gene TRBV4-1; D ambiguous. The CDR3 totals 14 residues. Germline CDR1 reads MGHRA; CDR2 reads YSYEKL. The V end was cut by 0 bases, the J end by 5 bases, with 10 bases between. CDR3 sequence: CASSQEEGYYGYTF. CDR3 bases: TGCGCCAGCAGCCAAGAAGAGGGTTATTATGGCTACACCTTC.

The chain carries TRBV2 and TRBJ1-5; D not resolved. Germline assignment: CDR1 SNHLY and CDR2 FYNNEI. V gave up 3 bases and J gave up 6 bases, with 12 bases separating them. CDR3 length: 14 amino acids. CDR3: CASSEVAGSQPQHF. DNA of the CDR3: TGTGCCAGCAGTGAGGTGGCAGGTAGTCAGCCCCAGCATTTT.

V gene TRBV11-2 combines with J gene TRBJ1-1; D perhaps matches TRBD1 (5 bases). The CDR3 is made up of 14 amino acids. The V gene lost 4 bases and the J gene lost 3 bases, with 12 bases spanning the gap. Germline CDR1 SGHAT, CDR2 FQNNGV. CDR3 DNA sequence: TGTGCCAGCAGCTCGGGACGACTAGACACTGAAGCTTTCTTT. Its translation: CASSSGRLDTEAFF.

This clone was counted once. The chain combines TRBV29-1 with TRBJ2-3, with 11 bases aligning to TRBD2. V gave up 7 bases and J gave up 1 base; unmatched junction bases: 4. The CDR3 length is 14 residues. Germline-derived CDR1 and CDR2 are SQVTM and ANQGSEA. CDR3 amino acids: CSGETSGGTDTQYF. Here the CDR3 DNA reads TGCAGCGGAGAGACTAGCGGGGGCACAGATACGCAGTATTTT.

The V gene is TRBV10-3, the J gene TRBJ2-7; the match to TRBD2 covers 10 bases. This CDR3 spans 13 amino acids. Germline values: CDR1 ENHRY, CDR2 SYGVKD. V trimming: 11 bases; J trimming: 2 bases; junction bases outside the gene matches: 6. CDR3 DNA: TGTGCCGTAACTAGCGGGGTAACCTACGAGCAGTACTTC. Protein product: CAVTSGVTYEQYF.

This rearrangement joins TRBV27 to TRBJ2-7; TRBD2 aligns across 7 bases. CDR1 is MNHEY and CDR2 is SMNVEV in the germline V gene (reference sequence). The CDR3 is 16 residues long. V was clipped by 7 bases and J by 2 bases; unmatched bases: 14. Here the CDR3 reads CASTPYGTGGAYEQYF. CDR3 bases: TGTGCCAGCACTCCCTACGGCACTGGGGGGGCCTACGAGCAGTACTTC.

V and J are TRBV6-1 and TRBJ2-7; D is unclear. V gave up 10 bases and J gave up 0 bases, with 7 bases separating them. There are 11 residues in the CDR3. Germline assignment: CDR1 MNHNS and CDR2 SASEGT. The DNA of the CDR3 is TGTGCCACCTCCAGCTCCTACGAGCAGTACTTC. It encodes CATSSSYEQYF.

CDR3 nucleotide sequence: TGTGCCAGTAGTATTTCGGGAGAAGGATACGAGCAGTACTTC. Translated, it gives CASSISGEGYEQYF. The rearrangement uses TRBV19 and TRBJ2-7; D may be TRBD2 (6 bases). The CDR3 covers 14 residues. The V gene's germline CDR1 is LNHDA and CDR2 SQIVND (reference sequence). The ends were cut back, 3 bases at V and 4 bases at J, with 13 bases in the middle.

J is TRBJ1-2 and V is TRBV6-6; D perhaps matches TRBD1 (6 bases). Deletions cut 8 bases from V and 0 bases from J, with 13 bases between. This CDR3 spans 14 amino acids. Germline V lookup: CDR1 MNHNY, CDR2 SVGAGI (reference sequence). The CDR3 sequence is CASAPDRSNYGYTF. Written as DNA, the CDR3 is TGTGCCAGCGCTCCCGACAGGTCTAACTATGGCTACACCTTC.

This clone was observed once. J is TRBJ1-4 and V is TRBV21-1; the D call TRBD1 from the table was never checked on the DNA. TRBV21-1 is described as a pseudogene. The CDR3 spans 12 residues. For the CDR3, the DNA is TGTGCCAGCGGACAGGGATTTGTGAAACTGTTTTTT. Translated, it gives CASGQGFVKLFF.

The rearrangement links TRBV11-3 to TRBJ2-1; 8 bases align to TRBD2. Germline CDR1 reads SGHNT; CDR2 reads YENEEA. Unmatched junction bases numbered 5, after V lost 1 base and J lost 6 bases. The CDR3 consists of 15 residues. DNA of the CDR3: TGTGCCAGCAGCTTAGCTGGCGCGGGGGGCAATGAGCAGTTCTTC. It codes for CASSLAGAGGNEQFF.

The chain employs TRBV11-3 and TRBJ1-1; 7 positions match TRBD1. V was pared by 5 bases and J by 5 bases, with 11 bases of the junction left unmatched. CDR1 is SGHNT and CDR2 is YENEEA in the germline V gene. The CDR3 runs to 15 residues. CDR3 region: CASSPFDRAGTEAFF. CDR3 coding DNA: TGTGCCAGCAGCCCTTTCGACAGGGCGGGGACTGAAGCTTTCTTT.

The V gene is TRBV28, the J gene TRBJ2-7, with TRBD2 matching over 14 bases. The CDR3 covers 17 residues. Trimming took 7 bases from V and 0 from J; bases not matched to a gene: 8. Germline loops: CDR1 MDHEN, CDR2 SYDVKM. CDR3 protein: CASTSGLAGDSSYEQYF. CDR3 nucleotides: TGTGCCAGCACCTCGGGACTAGCGGGAGACAGCTCCTACGAGCAGTACTTC.

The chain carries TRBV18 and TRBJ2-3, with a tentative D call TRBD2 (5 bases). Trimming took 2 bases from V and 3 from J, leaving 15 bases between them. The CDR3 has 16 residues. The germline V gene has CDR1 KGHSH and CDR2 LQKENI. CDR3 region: CASSPGITGGTDTQYF. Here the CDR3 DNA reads TGTGCCAGCTCACCAGGAATTACGGGCGGGACAGATACGCAGTATTTT.

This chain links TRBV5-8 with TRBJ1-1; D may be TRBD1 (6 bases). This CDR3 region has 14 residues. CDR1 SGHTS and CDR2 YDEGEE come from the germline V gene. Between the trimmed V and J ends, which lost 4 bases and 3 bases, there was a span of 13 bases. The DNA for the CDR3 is TGTGCCAGCAGCCCGACAGGCGAGTACACTGAAGCTTTCTTT. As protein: CASSPTGEYTEAFF. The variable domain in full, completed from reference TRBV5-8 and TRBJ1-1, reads EAGVTQSPTHLIKTRGQQATLRCSPISGHTSVYWYQQALGLGLQFLLWYDEGEERNRGNFPPRFSGRQFPNYSSELNVNALELEDSALYLCASSPTGEYTEAFFGQGTRLTVV.

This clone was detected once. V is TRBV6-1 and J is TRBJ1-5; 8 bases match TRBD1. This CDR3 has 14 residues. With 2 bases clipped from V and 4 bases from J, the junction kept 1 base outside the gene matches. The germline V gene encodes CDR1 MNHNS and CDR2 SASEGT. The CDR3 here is CASSEYRGNQPQHF. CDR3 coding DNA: TGTGCCAGCAGTGAATACAGGGGGAATCAGCCCCAGCATTTT.

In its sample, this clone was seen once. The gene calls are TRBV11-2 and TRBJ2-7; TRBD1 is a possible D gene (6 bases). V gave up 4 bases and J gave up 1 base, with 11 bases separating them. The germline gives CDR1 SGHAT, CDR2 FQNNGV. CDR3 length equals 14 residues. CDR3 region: CASSSNRDSYEQYF. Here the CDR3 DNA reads TGTGCCAGCAGCTCAAACAGGGATTCCTACGAGCAGTACTTC.